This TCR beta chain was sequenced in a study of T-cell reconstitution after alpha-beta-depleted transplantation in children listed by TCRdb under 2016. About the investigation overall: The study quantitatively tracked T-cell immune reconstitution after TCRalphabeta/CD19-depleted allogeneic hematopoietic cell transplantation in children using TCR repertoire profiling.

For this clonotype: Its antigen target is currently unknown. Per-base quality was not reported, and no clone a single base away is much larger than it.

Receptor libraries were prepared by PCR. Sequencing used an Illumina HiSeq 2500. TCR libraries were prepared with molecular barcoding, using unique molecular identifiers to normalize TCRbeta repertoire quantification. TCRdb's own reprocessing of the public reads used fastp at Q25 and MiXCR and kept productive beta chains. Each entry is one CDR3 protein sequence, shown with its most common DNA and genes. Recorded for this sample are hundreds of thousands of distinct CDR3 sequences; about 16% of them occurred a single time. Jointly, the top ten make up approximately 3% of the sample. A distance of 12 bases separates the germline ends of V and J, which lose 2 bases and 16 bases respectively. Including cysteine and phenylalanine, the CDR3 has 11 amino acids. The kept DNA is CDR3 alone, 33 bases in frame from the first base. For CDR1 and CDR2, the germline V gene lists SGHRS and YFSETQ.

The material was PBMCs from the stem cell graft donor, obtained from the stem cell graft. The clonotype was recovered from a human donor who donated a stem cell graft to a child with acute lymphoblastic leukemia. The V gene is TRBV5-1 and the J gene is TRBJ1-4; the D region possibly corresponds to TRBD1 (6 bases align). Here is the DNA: TGCGCCAGCAGCTTTAGGGACATACCGTTTTTT. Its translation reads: CASSFRDIPFF.